Included here is one T cell receptor beta chain sequence, with context. These data belong to a study of T cell changes during pregnancy in multiple sclerosis. CDR3 length equals 16 residues. V was clipped by 6 bases and J by 5 bases, with 23 bases between them. CDR1 and CDR2 from the germline V gene are MDHEN and SYDVKM. Assay used: immunoSEQ multiplex PCR; TCRdb lists only in-frame clones, some missing. The sample contains tens of thousands of clones, more than 80% of which appear only once. The sample was CD4+ T cells from peripheral blood mononuclear cells, taken in the third trimester of pregnancy. The rearrangement uses TRBV28 and TRBJ2-7; no reliable D call. This TCR was sampled from a female donor with multiple sclerosis, enrolled in a pregnancy study. CDR3 nucleotides: TGTGCCAGCAGACCGGTCGACATAGGTTCAATCGACGAGCAGTACTTC. Translated: CASRPVDIGSIDEQYF.